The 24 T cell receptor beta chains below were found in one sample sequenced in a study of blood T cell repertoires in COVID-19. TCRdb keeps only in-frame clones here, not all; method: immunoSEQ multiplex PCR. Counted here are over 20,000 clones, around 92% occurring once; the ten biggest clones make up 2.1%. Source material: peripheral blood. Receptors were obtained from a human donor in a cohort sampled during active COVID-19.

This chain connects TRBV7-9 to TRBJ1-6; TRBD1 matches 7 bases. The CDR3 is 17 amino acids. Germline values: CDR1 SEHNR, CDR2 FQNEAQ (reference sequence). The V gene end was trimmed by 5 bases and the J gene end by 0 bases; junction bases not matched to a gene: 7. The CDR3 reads CASSAGQISSYNSPLHF. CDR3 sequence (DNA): TGTGCCAGCAGCGCGGGACAGATTAGCTCCTATAATTCACCCCTCCACTTT.

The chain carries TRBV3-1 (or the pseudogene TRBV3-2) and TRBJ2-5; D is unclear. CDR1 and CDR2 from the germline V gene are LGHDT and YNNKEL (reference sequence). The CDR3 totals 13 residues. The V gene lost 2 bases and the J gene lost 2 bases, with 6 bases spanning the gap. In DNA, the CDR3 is TGTGCCAGCAGCCAACGGGTTCAAGAGACCCAGTACTTC. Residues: CASSQRVQETQYF.

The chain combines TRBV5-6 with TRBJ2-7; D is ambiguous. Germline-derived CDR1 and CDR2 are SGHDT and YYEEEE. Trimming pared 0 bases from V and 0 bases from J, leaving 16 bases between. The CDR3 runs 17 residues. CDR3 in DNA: TGTGCCAGCAGCTTGGCAGGAAATACCTTAAGCTCCTACGAGCAGTACTTC. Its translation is CASSLAGNTLSSYEQYF.

CDR3 nucleotide sequence: TGCAGCGTTGGACGGACAGGGGGCAAAAACATTCAGTACTTC. Amino acids: CSVGRTGGKNIQYF. The chain carries TRBV29-1 and TRBJ2-4; TRBD1 agrees at 10 bases. Germline trimming cut 4 bases from V and 3 bases from J; bases unmatched to any gene: 3. The germline V gene has CDR1 SQVTM and CDR2 ANQGSEA. This CDR3 has 14 amino acids.

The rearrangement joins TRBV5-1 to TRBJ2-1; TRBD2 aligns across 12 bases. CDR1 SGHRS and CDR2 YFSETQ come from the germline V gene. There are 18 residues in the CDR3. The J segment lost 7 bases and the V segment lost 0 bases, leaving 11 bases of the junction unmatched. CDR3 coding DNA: TGCGCCAGCAGCTTGGGGACGACTAGCGGGGGTCCGAGGAATGAGCAGTTCTTC. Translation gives CASSLGTTSGGPRNEQFF.

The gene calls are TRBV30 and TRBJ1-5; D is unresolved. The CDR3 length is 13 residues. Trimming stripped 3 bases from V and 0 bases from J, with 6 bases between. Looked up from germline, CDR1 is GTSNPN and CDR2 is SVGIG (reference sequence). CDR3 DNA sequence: TGTGCCTGGAGCCAGAATAGCAATCAGCCCCAGCATTTT. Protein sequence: CAWSQNSNQPQHF.

CDR3 coding DNA: TGTGCCAGCACGAGCGGGGTGGGGGTCCAAGAGACCCAGTACTTC. Translating it yields CASTSGVGVQETQYF. The chain carries TRBV28 and TRBJ2-5, with TRBD2 matching 7 bases. V shed 7 bases and J 1 base; nucleotides not matched to a gene: 9. Per germline, CDR1 MDHEN and CDR2 SYDVKM. CDR3 length: 15 residues.

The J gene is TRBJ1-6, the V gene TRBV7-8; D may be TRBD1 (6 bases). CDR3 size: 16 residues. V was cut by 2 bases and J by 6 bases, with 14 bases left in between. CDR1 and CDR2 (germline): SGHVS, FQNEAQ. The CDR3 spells CASSLLTGNPNSPLHF. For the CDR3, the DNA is TGTGCCAGCAGCTTACTGACAGGCAATCCTAATTCACCCCTCCACTTT.

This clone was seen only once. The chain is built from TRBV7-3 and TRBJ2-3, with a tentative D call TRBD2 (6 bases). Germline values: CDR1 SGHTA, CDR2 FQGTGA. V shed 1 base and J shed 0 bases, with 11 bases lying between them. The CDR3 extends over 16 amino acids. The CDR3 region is CASSLKGAGSTDTQYF. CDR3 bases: TGTGCCAGCAGCTTAAAAGGGGCGGGGAGCACAGATACGCAGTATTTT.

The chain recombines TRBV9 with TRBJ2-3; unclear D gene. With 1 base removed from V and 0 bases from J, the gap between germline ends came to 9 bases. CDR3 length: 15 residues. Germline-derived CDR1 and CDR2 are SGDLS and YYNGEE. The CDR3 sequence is CASSVRGSSTDTQYF. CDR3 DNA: TGTGCCAGCAGCGTACGCGGCTCTAGCACAGATACGCAGTATTTT.

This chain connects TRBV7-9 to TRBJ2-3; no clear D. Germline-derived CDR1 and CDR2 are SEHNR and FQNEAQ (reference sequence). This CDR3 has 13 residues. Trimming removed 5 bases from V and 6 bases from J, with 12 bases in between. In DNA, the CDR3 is TGTGCCAGCAGCCTTCCGACTGTCGATACGCAGTATTTT. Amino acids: CASSLPTVDTQYF.

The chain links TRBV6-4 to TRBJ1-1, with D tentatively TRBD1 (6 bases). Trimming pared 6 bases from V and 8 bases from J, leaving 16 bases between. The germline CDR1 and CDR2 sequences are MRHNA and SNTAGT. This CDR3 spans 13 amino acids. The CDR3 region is CASSQRTGSEAFF. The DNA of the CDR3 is TGTGCCAGCAGCCAACGTACAGGGTCCGAAGCTTTCTTT.

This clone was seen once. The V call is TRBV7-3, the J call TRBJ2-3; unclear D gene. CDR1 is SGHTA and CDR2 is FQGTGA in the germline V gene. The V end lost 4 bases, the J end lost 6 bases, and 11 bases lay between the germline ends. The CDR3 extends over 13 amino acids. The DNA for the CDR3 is TGTGCCAGCAGCTATGAGCCGATGGATACGCAGTATTTT. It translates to CASSYEPMDTQYF.

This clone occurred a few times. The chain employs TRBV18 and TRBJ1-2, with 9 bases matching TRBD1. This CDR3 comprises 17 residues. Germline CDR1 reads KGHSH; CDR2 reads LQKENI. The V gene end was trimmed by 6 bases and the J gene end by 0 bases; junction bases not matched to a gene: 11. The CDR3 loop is CASSPGTGKYANYGYTF. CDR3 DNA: TGTGCCAGCTCCCCCGGGACAGGGAAATATGCTAACTATGGCTACACCTTC. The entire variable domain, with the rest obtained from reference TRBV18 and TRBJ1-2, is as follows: NAGVMQNPRHLVRRRGQEARLRCSPMKGHSHVYWYRQLPEEGLKFMVYLQKENIIDESGMPKERFSAEFPKEGPSILRIQQVVRGDSAAYFCASSPGTGKYANYGYTFGSGTRLTVV.

CDR3 sequence: CATRTSGSGETQYF. CDR3 bases: TGTGCCACCAGGACTAGCGGGAGTGGAGAGACCCAGTACTTC. The V gene is TRBV24-1, the J gene TRBJ2-5; 12 bases match TRBD2. Losses at the gene ends were 7 bases for V and 4 bases for J; bases not matched to a gene: 3. CDR1 is KGHDR and CDR2 is SFDVKD in the germline V gene. The CDR3 runs 14 residues.

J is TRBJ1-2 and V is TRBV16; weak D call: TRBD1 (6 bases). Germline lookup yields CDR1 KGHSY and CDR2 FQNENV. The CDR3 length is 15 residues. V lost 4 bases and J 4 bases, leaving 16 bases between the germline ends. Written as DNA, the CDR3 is TGTGCCAGCAGCCCGAACAGGGCTTTTGGCTATGGCTACACCTTC. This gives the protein CASSPNRAFGYGYTF.

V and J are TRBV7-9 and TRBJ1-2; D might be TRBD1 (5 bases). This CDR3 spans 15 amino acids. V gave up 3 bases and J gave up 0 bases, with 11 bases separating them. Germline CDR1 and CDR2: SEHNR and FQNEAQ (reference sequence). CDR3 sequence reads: CASSLATVANYGYTF. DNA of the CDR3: TGTGCCAGCAGCTTGGCGACAGTAGCTAACTATGGCTACACCTTC.

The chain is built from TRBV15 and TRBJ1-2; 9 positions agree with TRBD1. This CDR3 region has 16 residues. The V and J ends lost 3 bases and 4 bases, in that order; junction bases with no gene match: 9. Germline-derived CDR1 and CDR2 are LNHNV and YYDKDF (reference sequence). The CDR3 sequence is CATSRGTGPTPYGYTF. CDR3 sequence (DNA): TGTGCCACCAGCAGGGGGACAGGGCCCACTCCCTATGGCTACACCTTC.

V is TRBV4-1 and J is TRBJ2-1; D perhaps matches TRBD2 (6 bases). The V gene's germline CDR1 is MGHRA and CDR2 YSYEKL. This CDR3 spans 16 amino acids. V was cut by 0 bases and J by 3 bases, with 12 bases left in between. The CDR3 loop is CASSQDVGGNYNEQFF. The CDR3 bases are TGCGCCAGCAGCCAAGATGTCGGGGGTAACTACAATGAGCAGTTCTTC.

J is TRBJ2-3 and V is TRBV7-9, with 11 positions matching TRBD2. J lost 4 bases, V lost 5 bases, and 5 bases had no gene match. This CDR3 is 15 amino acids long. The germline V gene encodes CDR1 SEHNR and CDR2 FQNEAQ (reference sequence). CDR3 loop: CASSALSGRADTQYF. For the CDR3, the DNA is TGTGCCAGCAGCGCCCTTAGCGGGAGGGCAGATACGCAGTATTTT.

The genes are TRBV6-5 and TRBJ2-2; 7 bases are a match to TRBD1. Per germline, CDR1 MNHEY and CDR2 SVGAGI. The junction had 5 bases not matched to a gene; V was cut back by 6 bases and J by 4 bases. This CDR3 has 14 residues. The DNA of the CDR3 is TGTGCCAGCAGAGACAGGGTGTTCACCGGGGAGCTGTTTTTT. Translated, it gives CASRDRVFTGELFF.

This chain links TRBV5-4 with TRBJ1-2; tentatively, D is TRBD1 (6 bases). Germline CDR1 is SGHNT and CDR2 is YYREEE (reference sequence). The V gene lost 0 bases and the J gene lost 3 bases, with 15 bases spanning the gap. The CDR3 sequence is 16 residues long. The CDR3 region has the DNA TGTGCCAGCAGCTTGGTTGGGGAGGGGGGCTACTATGGCTACACCTTC. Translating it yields CASSLVGEGGYYGYTF.

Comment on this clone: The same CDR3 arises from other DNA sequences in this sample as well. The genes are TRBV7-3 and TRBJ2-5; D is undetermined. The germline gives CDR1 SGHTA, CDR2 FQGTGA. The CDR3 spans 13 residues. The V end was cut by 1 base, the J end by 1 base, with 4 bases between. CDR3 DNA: TGTGCCAGCAGCTTAAGCAGCCAAGAGACCCAGTACTTC. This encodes CASSLSSQETQYF. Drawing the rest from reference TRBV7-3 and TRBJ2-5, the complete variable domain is GAGVSQTPSNKVTEKGKYVELRCDPISGHTALYWYRQSLGQGPEFLIYFQGTGAADDSGLPNDRFFAVRPEGSVSTLKIQRTERGDSAVYLCASSLSSQETQYFGPGTRLLVL.

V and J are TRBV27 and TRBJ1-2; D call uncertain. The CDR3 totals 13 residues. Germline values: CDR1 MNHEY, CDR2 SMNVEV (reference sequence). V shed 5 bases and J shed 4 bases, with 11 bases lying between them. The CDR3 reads CASSALGGYGYTF. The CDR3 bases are TGTGCCAGCAGTGCCCTTGGAGGCTATGGCTACACCTTC.